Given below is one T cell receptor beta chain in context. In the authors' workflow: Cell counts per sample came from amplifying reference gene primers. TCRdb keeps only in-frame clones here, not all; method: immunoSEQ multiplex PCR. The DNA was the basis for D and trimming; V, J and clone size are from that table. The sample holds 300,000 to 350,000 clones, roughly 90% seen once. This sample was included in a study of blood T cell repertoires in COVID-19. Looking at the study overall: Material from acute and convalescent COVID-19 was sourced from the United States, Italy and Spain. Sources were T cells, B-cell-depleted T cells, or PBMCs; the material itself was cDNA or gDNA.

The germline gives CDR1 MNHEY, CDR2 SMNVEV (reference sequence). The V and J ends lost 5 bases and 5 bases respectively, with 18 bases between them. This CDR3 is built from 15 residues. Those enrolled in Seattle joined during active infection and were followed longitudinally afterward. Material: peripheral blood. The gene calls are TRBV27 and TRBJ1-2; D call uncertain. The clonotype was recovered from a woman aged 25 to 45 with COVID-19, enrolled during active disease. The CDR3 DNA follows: TGTGCCAGCAGTCCCCGCCCGGTCACAGAATATGGCTACACCTTC. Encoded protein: CASSPRPVTEYGYTF.